This T cell receptor beta chain was recorded in a study of T cell responses to AZD1222 COVID-19 vaccine (dated by TCRdb to about 2021). Background for the entire study: AZD1222 recipients given second doses at about 4 weeks or at about 12 weeks were pooled, since spike-specific TCR depth and breadth were not found to differ between the two schedules. TCR sequencing was performed for 230 to 250 trial participants, of whom about 210 were given two doses of AZD1222 and around 25 were given two doses of MenACWY control vaccine. Trial participants were enrolled into age subgroups of 18-55, 56-69 and 70-plus years, which contained about 150, 27 and 61 TCR-sequenced participants, respectively. General study outcomes and caveats: Reportedly, almost half of the unique spike-specific TCRs recognized epitopes lying outside the regions that are mutated in the B.1.351 and B.1.1.7 variants. Participants were mostly white British, with more females than males. The authors suggested clonal diversity may have been underestimated. Because no day 14 peak-response samples were available, the repertoires could be characterized only after the peak T cell response. The 56-69-year group was small, and its depth increase did not reach significance, likely because of low power. Only six AZD1222 recipients were SARS-CoV-2 seropositive at baseline, limiting conclusions about previously exposed vaccinees. The vaccine-associated CD4 TCRs covered the entire spike protein, and the dominant responses fell in regions 160-218 and 743-854. Spike-specific TCR breadth and depth rose significantly after two AZD1222 doses compared with day 0 and with MenACWY recipients.

The CDR3 contains 12 residues, cysteine and phenylalanine counted. CDR3 DNA is the only sequence kept; it has 36 bases, read in frame from the first base. V and J lose 4 bases and 9 bases, and a span of 12 bases separates them. CDR1 is given as LNHNV and CDR2 as YYDKDF, both from the germline V gene (reference sequence). The sample's time point label is to be understood as: baseline before first vaccination. Samples from vaccinated people were obtained from the UK trials COV001 and COV002, which included a single-blind randomized controlled phase 2/3 trial of AZD1222 (ChAdOx1 nCoV-19) in healthy adults. For TCRbeta chain sequencing, PBMC samples from trial participants were taken at day 0 and at day 28 after the second dose. The CDR3 regions of human TCRbeta chains were analyzed by immunosequencing. Processing in the source paper ran as follows. Repertoire TCRs were matched against a reference library of SARS-CoV-2-specific TCRs generated with the MIRA antigen-specificity platform. Breadth was defined as the fraction of unique TCRs that were SARS-CoV-2-associated, and depth was defined as the fraction of total T cells that were SARS-CoV-2-associated. Each spike-specific TCR was assigned to its reactive spike region and to a CD4 or CD8 class using the MIRA data. Log10-transformed breadth and depth values were compared by one-way ANOVA with Sidak's multiple comparisons tests. As stored in TCRdb, this immuneACCESS dataset retains in-frame rearrangements with V and J assigned. A fraction of the clones does not appear; measured against another copy, unresolved V genes explain less than half of the discrepancy, and the remainder lacks a known reason. Clonal size and the V and J genes are those of that table, whereas D and trimming came from the DNA. Across this sample there are some 90,000 clones, with about 88% seen only once. Jointly, the top ten make up 15% to 20% of the sample.

In the case of this clone: Which antigen it targets is not known. No per-base quality is available; no much larger clone lies one base away.

Rearrangement joined TRBV15 to TRBJ1-1; no confident D gene assignment can be made. Specimen: peripheral blood, collected on day 0 of AZD1222 vaccination. This TCR came from an adult in good health. The nucleotide sequence is given as TGTGCCACCAGCACCCTTGGGCAGCAAGCTTTCTTT. The encoded protein is CATSTLGQQAFF. With all but the CDR3 taken from the reference TRBV15 and TRBJ1-1 genes, the full variable domain is: DAMVIQNPRYQVTQFGKPVTLSCSQTLNHNVMYWYQQKSSQAPKLLFHYYDKDFNNEADTPDNFQSRRPNTSFCFLDIRSPGLGDTAMYLCATSTLGQQAFFGQGTRLTVV.